This TCR beta chain was obtained from a study of T cell responses to AZD1222 COVID-19 vaccine. This CDR3 is built from 15 residues. The V gene's germline CDR1 is LNHDA and CDR2 SQIVND (reference sequence). Trimming removed 1 base at V and 4 bases at J, with 13 bases between. Clones were sequenced by immunoSEQ multiplex PCR, and TCRdb holds only the in-frame ones, with some missing. Among around 200,000 clones listed, more than 70% were seen once. Concerning this clone: What it binds is unknown.

Study-level points and caveats: Spike was spanned by vaccine-associated CD4 TCRs, which were dominant at 160-218 and 743-854. Donors in the cohort were predominantly white British and more often female, and clonal diversity was possibly underestimated. Regions left unmutated in variants are reportedly the target of nearly half of spike-specific TCRs. Baseline testing showed seropositivity in only six AZD1222 recipients.

Material: peripheral blood, obtained 28 days after the second AZD1222 dose. The J gene is TRBJ1-1, the V gene TRBV19; D ambiguous. This TCR came from an adult who received the AZD1222 COVID-19 vaccine. The CDR3 DNA follows: TGTGCCAGTAGTATAGGCACCGTTGTGGGCACTGAAGCTTTCTTT. Protein sequence: CASSIGTVVGTEAFF.